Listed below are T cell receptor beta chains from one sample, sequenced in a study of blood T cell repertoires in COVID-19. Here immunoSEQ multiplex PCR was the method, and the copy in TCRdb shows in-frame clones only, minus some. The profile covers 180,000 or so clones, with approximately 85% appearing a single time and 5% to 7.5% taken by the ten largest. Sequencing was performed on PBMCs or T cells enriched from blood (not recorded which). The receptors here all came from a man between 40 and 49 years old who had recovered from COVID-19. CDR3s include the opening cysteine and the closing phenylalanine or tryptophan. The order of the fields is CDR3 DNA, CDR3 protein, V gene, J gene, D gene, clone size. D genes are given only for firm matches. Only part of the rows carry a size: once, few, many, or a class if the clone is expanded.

TGTGCCAGCAGCTTCGGGAGGAGCGGGAGTGGCACAGATACGCAGTATTTT,CASSFGRSGSGTDTQYF,TRBV7-6,TRBJ2-3,TRBD2,.
TGTGCCAGCAGCCAAGGTGTCACTCAAGAGACCCAGTACTTC,CASSQGVTQETQYF,TRBV3-1/TRBV3-2,TRBJ2-5,.,.
TGTGCTAGTGCCCCCCCAGGCTATGGCTACACCTTC,CASAPPGYGYTF,TRBV12-5,TRBJ1-2,.,few
TGTGCCAGCAGCTTGCTTGCTGAAGCTTTCTTT,CASSLLAEAFF,TRBV5-4,TRBJ1-1,.,.
TGTGCCAGCAGGGGATATGCGGACAGGGGGCGCGACAATGAGCAGTTCTTC,CASRGYADRGRDNEQFF,TRBV2,TRBJ2-1,TRBD1,.
TGTGCCAGCAGAGCTCAAGGGGAGGGCGGCTACACCTTC,CASRAQGEGGYTF,TRBV14,TRBJ1-2,.,.
TGTGCCAGCAGCTCCGACAGGGGGAATGAAAAACTGTTTTTT,CASSSDRGNEKLFF,TRBV6-2/TRBV6-3,TRBJ1-4,TRBD1,.
TGTGCCAGCAGACCGGACAGGGGAGATGAAAAACTGTTTTTT,CASRPDRGDEKLFF,TRBV27,TRBJ1-4,TRBD1,.
TGTGCCAGCAGCTTAGGCTTGGACAGGCAAAACATTCAGTACTTC,CASSLGLDRQNIQYF,TRBV13,TRBJ2-4,TRBD1,.
TGTGCCAGCGGGCGGGACTCTGGAAACACCATATATTTT,CASGRDSGNTIYF,TRBV7-3,TRBJ1-3,.,many
TGCAGTGCTAGTAGGCAGTTGCAGGGTGAGCAGTTCTTC,CSASRQLQGEQFF,TRBV20-1,TRBJ2-1,.,.
TGTGCCTGGAGCGACGTAGGACTAGCGGGGGGGTTTGAGACCCAGTACTTC,CAWSDVGLAGGFETQYF,TRBV30,TRBJ2-5,TRBD2,.
TGTGCCAGCAGTTCGTATGAAAAACTGTTTTTT,CASSSYEKLFF,TRBV2,TRBJ1-4,.,once